This record concerns one T cell receptor beta chain sequence. Vbeta (60) and Jbeta (13) primers were used in the PCR. The table came from immunoSEQ multiplex PCR; TCRdb's copy has only in-frame clones and leaves some out. This table has about 170,000 clones, roughly 82% appearing once. This specimen belongs to a study of cytomegalovirus exposure and HLA in healthy donors. The CDR3 is 16 residues long. Trimming left V 0 bases short and J 0 bases short, with 12 bases between. Germline V CDR1 and CDR2: LGHNA, YSLEER. The origin of this receptor is a girl aged 5-17 years in good health and CMV-seropositive. The gene calls are TRBV4-3 and TRBJ2-7; D gene uncertain. Sequencing input: PBMCs. The CDR3 loop reads CASSQDVGPGSYEQYF. DNA of the CDR3: TGCGCCAGCAGCCAAGATGTCGGTCCGGGCTCCTACGAGCAGTACTTC.